This TCR beta chain was sequenced during a study of blood T cell repertoires in COVID-19. In the study overall: Acute and convalescent COVID-19 specimens originated in the United States, Italy and Spain. PBMCs, B-cell-depleted T cells, or T cells provided the cDNA or gDNA that made up the material.

Trimming took off 2 bases at V and 1 base at J, with 12 bases between the two ends. Per germline, CDR1 MNHNS and CDR2 SASEGT. This CDR3 has 16 residues. As handled by the study authors: Estimation of nucleated cell counts relied on the amplification of reference gene primers. The protocol was immunoSEQ multiplex PCR, while the TCRdb copy is restricted to in-frame clones and leaves out a portion. The D gene and trimming were derived from the DNA, and the V and J assignments and clone size from that table. The table records tens of thousands of clones, 85% to 90% of them present only once. The source of this sequence is an older man with active or convalescent COVID-19. The chain joins TRBV6-1 to TRBJ1-5; TRBD1 might be the D (6 bases). Sequencing was performed on peripheral blood. CDR3 region: CASSEWDTQSNQPQHF. The CDR3 DNA sequence: TGTGCCAGCAGTGAATGGGACACACAAAGCAATCAGCCCCAGCATTTT.